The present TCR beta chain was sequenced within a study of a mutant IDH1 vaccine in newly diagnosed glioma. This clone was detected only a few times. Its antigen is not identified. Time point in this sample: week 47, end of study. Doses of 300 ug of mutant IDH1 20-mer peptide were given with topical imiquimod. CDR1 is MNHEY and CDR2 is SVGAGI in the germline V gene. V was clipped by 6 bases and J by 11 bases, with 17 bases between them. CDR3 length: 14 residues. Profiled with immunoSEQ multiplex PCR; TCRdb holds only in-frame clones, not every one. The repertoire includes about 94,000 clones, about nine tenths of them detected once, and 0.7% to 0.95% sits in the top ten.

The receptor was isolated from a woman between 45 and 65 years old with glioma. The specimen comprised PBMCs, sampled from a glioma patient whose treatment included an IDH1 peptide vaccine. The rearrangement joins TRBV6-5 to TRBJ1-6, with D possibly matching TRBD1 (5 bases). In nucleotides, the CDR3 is TGTGCCAGCAGCGAGGACACAACGAGGCCACCCCTCCACTTT. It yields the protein CASSEDTTRPPLHF.